Listed below are T cell receptor beta chains from one sample, sequenced in a study of shared clonotypes between healthy human individuals. This table comes from immunoSEQ multiplex PCR, and its TCRdb copy is limited to in-frame clones, with some not included. The sample records 950,000 to 1,300,000 clones, about 74% being singletons. Sequencing was carried out using memory CD4+ T cells sorted from blood. All receptors come from a man between 18 and 29 years old in good health. The CDR3 runs from the conserved cysteine through the conserved F or W. Fields, in order: J gene, CDR3 length, V gene, clone size, D gene, CDR3 DNA, CDR3 protein. D genes are given only for firm matches. Expanded clones are given a class, and other clones once, few, many or no size at all.

TRBJ2-7	15	TRBV7-2	-	TRBD2	TGTGCCAGCAGCTTAGCGCTAGCGGGAGTTGACGAGCAGTACTTC	CASSLALAGVDEQYF
TRBJ2-3	14	TRBV5-1	-	-	TGCGCCAGCAGCCCTGGCGGGGTAGGGGATACGCAGTATTTT	CASSPGGVGDTQYF
TRBJ1-1	13	TRBV10-3	-	-	TGTGCCATCACGCAGGGGTTGAACACTGAAGCTTTCTTT	CAITQGLNTEAFF
TRBJ2-2	12	TRBV7-2	many	-	TGTGCCAGCAGCCTCGACACCGGGGAGCTGTTTTTT	CASSLDTGELFF
TRBJ1-6	17	TRBV6-1	few	TRBD1	TGTGCCAGCAGTGATCTGAGGGGGCAGCAGGTGGATTCACCCCTCCACTTT	CASSDLRGQQVDSPLHF
TRBJ2-5	12	TRBV30	-	-	TGTGCCTGGGCCCCAGGGCAAGAGACCCAGTACTTC	CAWAPGQETQYF
TRBJ2-6	17	TRBV4-1	-	-	TGCGCCAGCAGCCAACTTTGGGGGTTCTCTGGGGCCAACGTCCTGACTTTC	CASSQLWGFSGANVLTF
TRBJ2-5	14	TRBV4-1	-	TRBD2	TGCGCCAGCAGCCAAGCGGGGGGGCAAGAGACCCAGTACTTC	CASSQAGGQETQYF
TRBJ2-7	14	TRBV5-6	-	-	TGTGCCAGCAGCCAAAAAGCTGCTAGCTACGAGCAGTACTTC	CASSQKAASYEQYF
TRBJ1-1	14	TRBV5-1	-	TRBD1	TGCGCCAGTCAGAACGACAGGGGGAACACTGAAGCTTTCTTT	CASQNDRGNTEAFF
TRBJ2-3	15	TRBV6-5	-	-	TGTGCCAGCAGTTACTCAGCCAGCAGCACAGATACGCAGTATTTT	CASSYSASSTDTQYF
TRBJ2-2	15	TRBV6-6	-	-	TGTGCCAGCAGTGAGCCGGGGAGGGGGCCCGGGGAGCTGTTTTTT	CASSEPGRGPGELFF
TRBJ2-2	19	TRBV29-1	-	TRBD2	TGCAGCGTTTCCGGCACCCAATCACGGGGGGGAACGAACACCGGGGAGCTGTTTTTT	CSVSGTQSRGGTNTGELFF
TRBJ2-2	18	TRBV27	-	-	TGTGCCAGCAGTTCTAGAAACAGGCCTACCCAGAACACCGGGGAGCTGTTTTTT	CASSSRNRPTQNTGELFF
TRBJ1-1	11	TRBV20-1	-	TRBD1	TGCAGTGCCATAGGGTTACAGGGGTTATTCTTT	CSAIGLQGLFF
TRBJ1-1	13	TRBV5-1	-	TRBD1	TGCGCCAGCAGCGCATCGACAGGGAGGGAGGCTTTCTTT	CASSASTGREAFF
TRBJ1-2	15	TRBV28	-	TRBD1	TGTGCCAGCAGTGTGGACAGGGAAAAGAACTATGGCTACACCTTC	CASSVDREKNYGYTF
TRBJ2-3	13	TRBV5-1	-	-	TGCGCCAGCAGCTTGCGGGGGACAGATACGCAGTATTTT	CASSLRGTDTQYF
TRBJ2-7	15	TRBV7-6	-	-	TGTGCCAGCAGCTTACGTGACAACCCCACCTACGAGCAGTACTTC	CASSLRDNPTYEQYF
TRBJ2-5	12	TRBV30	many	-	TGTGCCTGGAGCCTCCTGGGGGAGACCCAGTACTTC	CAWSLLGETQYF
TRBJ1-2	12	TRBV13	few	-	TGTGCCAGCAGCTCCCAGGGGTTTGGCTACACCTTC	CASSSQGFGYTF
TRBJ2-7	15	TRBV5-1	-	TRBD1	TGCGCCAGCAGCCTCGGACAGGGAAGACAATACGAGCAGTACTTC	CASSLGQGRQYEQYF
TRBJ1-5	18	TRBV30	-	TRBD1	TGTGCCTGGAGTGTAGAATGGAGGGCAGGGGGTCGGAATCAGCCCCAGCATTTT	CAWSVEWRAGGRNQPQHF
TRBJ2-1	16	TRBV5-1	-	-	TGCGCCAGCAGCTTGAGTGCTGGTATTACGGGCAATGAGCAGTTCTTC	CASSLSAGITGNEQFF
TRBJ2-7	13	TRBV7-9	-	-	TGTGCCAGCAGCTTAGCGGGAGTCTACGAGCAGTACTTC	CASSLAGVYEQYF
TRBJ1-6	16	TRBV19	-	-	TGTGCCAGTAGTAGCGAAGCCAGGGGAGGGAATTCACCCCTCCACTTT	CASSSEARGGNSPLHF
TRBJ1-1	15	TRBV27	-	-	TGTGCCAGCAGTTTTTCAGGGTGGGCGAACACTGAAGCTTTCTTT	CASSFSGWANTEAFF
TRBJ1-1	13	TRBV7-2	-	-	TGTGCCAGCAGCTTAGCCCGAGGCACTGAAGCTTTCTTT	CASSLARGTEAFF
TRBJ2-2	15	TRBV7-2	few	-	TGTGCCAGCAGCTTAGTTGTAGGGTCCACCGGGGAGCTGTTTTTT	CASSLVVGSTGELFF
TRBJ2-7	15	TRBV27	-	TRBD1	TGTGCCAGCAGCCGCCGACAGGGGGGGGCCTACGAGCAGTACTTC	CASSRRQGGAYEQYF
TRBJ1-6	12	TRBV7-9	-	-	TGTGCCAGCAGCTTACACGGTTCACCCCTCCACTTT	CASSLHGSPLHF
TRBJ1-5	16	TRBV9	-	TRBD1	TGTGCCAGCAGCGTAGGGTCCCGGACAGGAGATCAGCCCCAGCATTTT	CASSVGSRTGDQPQHF
TRBJ2-3	14	TRBV10-1	-	-	TGCGCCAGCAGTGAAGGCTGGAGCACAGATACGCAGTATTTT	CASSEGWSTDTQYF
TRBJ2-5	15	TRBV5-1	-	TRBD1	TGCGCCAGCAGCTTGGGGGGACAGCCGCCGGAGACCCAGTACTTC	CASSLGGQPPETQYF
TRBJ2-7	15	TRBV7-2	-	TRBD2	TGTGCCAGCAGCCTCGGACTAGCGGGAGTTAGGGAGCAGTACTTC	CASSLGLAGVREQYF
TRBJ1-4	15	TRBV5-4	-	-	TGTGCCAGCAGCTCCGAAACAGGGCCGAATGAAAAACTGTTTTTT	CASSSETGPNEKLFF
TRBJ2-7	14	TRBV5-1	-	-	TGCGCCAGCAGCGGAGCCGGGACTTCAAACGAGCAGTACTTC	CASSGAGTSNEQYF
TRBJ1-5	12	TRBV19	-	-	TGTGCCAGGAGTCAGGGGAATCAGCCCCAGCATTTT	CARSQGNQPQHF
TRBJ2-7	13	TRBV6-1	-	-	TGTGCCAACAGCGTCCCCCCCTCCTACGAGCAGTACTTC	CANSVPPSYEQYF
TRBJ2-1	14	TRBV11-3	-	-	TGTGCCAGCAGCTTGTTAGGACACGACGGTGAGCAGTTCTTC	CASSLLGHDGEQFF
TRBJ2-7	11	TRBV20-1	-	-	TGCAGTCCTCTTGGGCTGGGCGAGCAGTACTTC	CSPLGLGEQYF
TRBJ1-5	14	TRBV6-1	few	TRBD1	TGTGCCAGCATTATGGACAGGGTCAATCAGCCCCAGCATTTT	CASIMDRVNQPQHF
TRBJ1-5	16	TRBV28	-	TRBD1	TGTGCCAGCAGGATTTCCCGGGACAGGGGCAATCAGCCCCAGCATTTT	CASRISRDRGNQPQHF
TRBJ2-4	14	TRBV7-2	-	-	TGTGCCAGCAGCTTACAGGGGACCAGTGGCATTCAGTACTTC	CASSLQGTSGIQYF
TRBJ1-4	16	TRBV9	-	TRBD1	TGTGCCAGCAGCGCCCGGGACAGCTCAACTAATGAAAAACTGTTTTTT	CASSARDSSTNEKLFF
TRBJ2-7	11	TRBV7-2	-	-	TGTGCCAGCAGCTCGGGCCTCGAGCAGTACTTC	CASSSGLEQYF
TRBJ2-1	14	TRBV19	-	-	TGTGCCAGTAGTATGCTACCAGCCTACAATGAGCAGTTCTTC	CASSMLPAYNEQFF
TRBJ2-6	14	TRBV6-5	-	-	TGTGCCACAGGGGTGGCCTCTGGGGCCAACGTCCTGACTTTC	CATGVASGANVLTF
TRBJ1-1	13	TRBV28	-	-	TGTGCCAGCAGTCGAACCGGGACACTGAGAGCTTTCTTT	CASSRTGTLRAFF
TRBJ1-2	13	TRBV6-6	-	-	TGTGCCAGCAGCTTCAAGGGGACGGGTGGCTACACCTTC	CASSFKGTGGYTF
TRBJ2-7	15	TRBV6-5	-	TRBD1	TGTGCCAGCAGTAATCGACAGGGGGCCCCCTACGAGCAGTACTTC	CASSNRQGAPYEQYF
TRBJ2-2	17	TRBV18	-	TRBD2	TGTGCCAGCTCACCTGCGATTGGCGGGAGGAACACCGGGGAGCTGTTTTTT	CASSPAIGGRNTGELFF
TRBJ2-3	14	TRBV19	-	-	TGTGCCAGTAGCATTTCCTCGAGCACAGATACGCAGTATTTT	CASSISSSTDTQYF
TRBJ1-1	16	TRBV5-4	-	-	TGTGCCAGCAGCCCGGGCGGGATATTCATGAACACTGAAGCTTTCTTT	CASSPGGIFMNTEAFF